This T cell receptor beta chain derives from a study of blood T cell repertoires in COVID-19 (dated by TCRdb to about 2020). Regarding the complete study: The collaborator samples originated in the United States, Italy and Spain and spanned the acute and convalescent phases of COVID-19. The prospective study material was composed of cDNA or gDNA derived from T cells, B-cell-depleted T cells, or PBMCs. The dataset comprised deeply sampled blood TCRbeta repertoires from subjects exposed to, actively infected with, or recovered from COVID-19. The repertoires were released in a freely available public database intended as a resource for research on the immune response to SARS-CoV-2. Samples were obtained from the ongoing ImmuneRACE study (first 160 participants) and from approximately 1,200 subjects provided by 6 global collaborators. A de-identified subject ID, COVID-19 status, age in years and sex were almost always included in the sample metadata. Where HLA class I and class II types were available, the types were taken from metadata supplied by the sample provider, not from assay-based typing.

The immunoSEQ Assay, a bias-controlled multiplex PCR, was used to amplify TCRbeta CDR3 regions from genomic DNA. The paper's processing steps were these. Nucleated cell counts per sample were estimated from amplification of reference gene primers within the assay. To quantify the absolute abundance of each unique TCRbeta CDR3 rearrangement, sequence reads were collapsed and filtered. For each sample, productive Simpson clonality was calculated as the square root of Simpson's diversity index over productive rearrangements. Imported from immuneACCESS, the table was reduced by TCRdb to in-frame sequences with V and J called. These copies leave out some clones; in studies compared against another copy, an unresolved V gene accounts for under half, and the cause of the remainder is not known. V, J and clone size reflect that table, while D and trimming were determined from the DNA. This sample lists roughly 220,000 clones; around 80% were detected once. 1.2% to 1.5% of the sample comes from the top ten.

Details on this clone: Its cognate antigen has yet to be identified. Base qualities are not provided; no much larger clone lies one nucleotide away.

Between the V and J ends, shortened by 6 bases and 0 bases respectively, the junction contains 15 bases. The CDR3, cysteine through phenylalanine, is 16 amino acids long. The DNA shown is the 48-base CDR3, in frame from base 1. Via the germline V gene, CDR1 is SGHAT and CDR2 FQNNGV. A second Seattle source provided samples from volunteer blood donors who had recovered from COVID-19. Collaborating institutions collected whole blood in K2EDTA tubes following their own protocols. Collaborator samples were shipped for TCRbeta analysis as frozen whole blood, isolated PBMCs, or DNA extracted from either sample type. The research as a whole found: How much clinical and demographic metadata was included differed by source and by participant, and the metadata was provided uncurated.

The clonotype comes from a woman in her thirties or forties who had recovered from COVID-19. This chain joins TRBV11-2 to TRBJ2-1, with a tentative D gene TRBD2 over 6 matching bases. The sequencing input was peripheral blood. The CDR3 corresponds to CASSLIAASSYNEQFF. The nucleotide sequence reads TGTGCCAGCAGTCTAATAGCGGCGAGCTCCTACAATGAGCAGTTCTTC.